This T cell receptor (beta chain) is from a study of CD8 T cells in ankylosing spondylitis. There are a few counts of this clonotype. Its antigen is unidentified. Libraries for TCR beta were made by quantitative 5'-RACE with molecular barcodes. MiXCR was run by TCRdb on the 5' RACE reads, yielding one entry per CDR3 protein. The table shows 35,000 to 50,000 distinct CDR3 sequences, with about 9.3% occurring only once. V shed 3 bases and J 1 base; nucleotides not matched to a gene: 5. Per the germline V gene, CDR1 is LNHDA and CDR2 is SQIVND (reference sequence). The CDR3 sequence is 15 residues long. Study conclusions and caveats: The clones that were linked to disease were reported to be significantly enriched in matched synovial fluid samples from ankylosing spondylitis patients. In peripheral blood, disease-linked CD8+ clones occurred at relatively low frequencies.

The source is a male donor with ankylosing spondylitis or in good health (not recorded which). The material sequenced was blood, either unsorted or a sorted T cell fraction (not recorded which). The chain carries TRBV19 and TRBJ2-7; TRBD1 matches 8 bases. CDR3 sequence (DNA): TGTGCCAGTAGTATCGGGACAGGATTATCCTACGAGCAGTACTTC. It is translated as CASSIGTGLSYEQYF. Together with reference TRBV19 and TRBJ2-7, the CDR3 gives the full variable domain: DGGITQSPKYLFRKEGQNVTLSCEQNLNHDAMYWYRQDPGQGLRLIYYSQIVNDFQKGDIAEGYSVSREKKESFPLTVTSAQKNPTAFYLCASSIGTGLSYEQYFGPGTRLTVT.